One T cell receptor (beta chain) is described in this entry. This clone has just one count. Its antigen is still unknown. Per-base qualities were not stored, and no clone one base away is much larger. The data stem from a study of lymphopenia after photon versus proton radiotherapy (dated by TCRdb to the late 2010s). Regarding the complete study: Photon and proton radiation therapy were compared by the study for their immunological effects in patients with gastrointestinal tumors who developed high-grade lymphopenia. The 20 or so patients in the cohort had gastrointestinal tumors, were treated with either photon or proton therapy, and subsequently developed lymphopenia. The study aimed to characterize how the two radiation modalities differ in their impact on the immune system. The paper as a whole reports these results and caveats: Proton-treated patients stayed relatively stable during treatment, while photon-treated patients lost naive T cells and TCR diversity and gained effector/memory populations. The survival association was examined only in patients who died, and the authors described better survival with proton therapy as a possibility, not as a demonstrated result. Across the cohort, an inverse correlation was found between a larger post-nadir drop in TCR diversity and overall survival time among patients who died. After the lymphocyte count nadir, photon-treated repertoires showed oligoclonal expansion, especially of CD8+ Temra cells, which drove the drop in diversity.

The library was obtained by the immunoSEQ multiplex PCR assay. T cell repertoires were profiled by deep sequencing of rearranged TCR beta loci, alongside multiparametric flow cytometry. TCRdb mirrors the immuneACCESS table, restricted to in-frame sequences. Some clones are absent from its copies; in checked studies, under half trace to an unresolved V gene, and the reason for the others is unknown. Present in this sample are more than 25,000 clones, approximately 87% of which were seen just once. Of the sample, approximately 45% falls within the top ten clones. The CDR3 covers 13 residues, taking in both the cysteine and the phenylalanine. The DNA shown is the 39-base CDR3, in frame from base 1. The CDR1 and CDR2 encoded by the germline V gene are ENHRY and SYGVKD. The junction shows trimming of 11 bases on V and 5 bases on J, and the gene matches do not reach 6 bases of it.

The chain couples TRBV10-3 to TRBJ2-3, with 11 central nucleotides matching TRBD2. The sequencing here drew on peripheral blood, taken from a patient treated with proton-based radiotherapy. This clonotype originated in a woman aged 60-70 years with cholangiocarcinoma. Some clones in this sample may be carry-over from other donors' samples. The sequenced DNA is TGTGCCTTGGGGCTAGCGGGAGGAGATACGCAGTATTTT. The resulting protein is CALGLAGGDTQYF.